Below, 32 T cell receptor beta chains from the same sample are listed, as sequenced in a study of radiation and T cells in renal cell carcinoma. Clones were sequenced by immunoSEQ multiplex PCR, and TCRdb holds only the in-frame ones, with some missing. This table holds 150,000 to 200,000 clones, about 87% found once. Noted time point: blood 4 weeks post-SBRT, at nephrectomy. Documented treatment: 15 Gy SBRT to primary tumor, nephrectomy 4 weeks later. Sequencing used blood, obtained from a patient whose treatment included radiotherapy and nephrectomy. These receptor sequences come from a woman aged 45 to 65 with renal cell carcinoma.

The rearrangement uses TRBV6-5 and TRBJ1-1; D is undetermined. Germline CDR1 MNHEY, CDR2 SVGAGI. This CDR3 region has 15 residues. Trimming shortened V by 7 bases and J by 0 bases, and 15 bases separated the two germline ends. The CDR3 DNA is TGTGCCAGCACCAAAACGAGGGCAGTGAACACTGAAGCTTTCTTT. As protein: CASTKTRAVNTEAFF.

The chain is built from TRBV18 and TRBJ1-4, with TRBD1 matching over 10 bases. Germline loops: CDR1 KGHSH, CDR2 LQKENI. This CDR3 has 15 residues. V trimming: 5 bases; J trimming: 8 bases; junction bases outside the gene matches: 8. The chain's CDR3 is CASSETGTGEEKLFF. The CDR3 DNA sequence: TGTGCCAGCTCAGAGACCGGGACAGGGGAAGAAAAACTGTTTTTT.

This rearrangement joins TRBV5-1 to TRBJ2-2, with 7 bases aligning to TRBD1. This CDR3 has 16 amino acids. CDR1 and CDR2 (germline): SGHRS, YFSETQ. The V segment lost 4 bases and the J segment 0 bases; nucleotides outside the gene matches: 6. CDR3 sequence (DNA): TGCGCCAGCAGCGGACGACAGGGACCGAACACCGGGGAGCTGTTTTTT. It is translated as CASSGRQGPNTGELFF.

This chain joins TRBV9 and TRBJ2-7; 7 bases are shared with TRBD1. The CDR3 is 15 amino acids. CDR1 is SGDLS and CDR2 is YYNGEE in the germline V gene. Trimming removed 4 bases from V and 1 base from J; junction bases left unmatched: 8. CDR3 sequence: CASSLGQVGSYEQYF. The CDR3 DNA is TGTGCCAGCAGCCTCGGACAGGTAGGATCCTACGAGCAGTACTTC.

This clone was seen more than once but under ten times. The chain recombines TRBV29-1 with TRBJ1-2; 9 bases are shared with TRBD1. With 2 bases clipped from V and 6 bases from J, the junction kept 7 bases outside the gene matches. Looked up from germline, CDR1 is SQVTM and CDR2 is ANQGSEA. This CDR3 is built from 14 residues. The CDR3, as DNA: TGCAGCGTTGAAACCGGACAGGGGATGGATGGCTACACCTTC. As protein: CSVETGQGMDGYTF.

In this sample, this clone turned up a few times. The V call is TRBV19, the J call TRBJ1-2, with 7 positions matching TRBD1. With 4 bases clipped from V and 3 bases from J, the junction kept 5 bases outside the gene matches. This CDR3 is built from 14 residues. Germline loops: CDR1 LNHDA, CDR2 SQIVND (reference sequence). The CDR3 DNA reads TGTGCCAGTAGTACTGACAGGGACGACTATGGCTACACCTTC. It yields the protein CASSTDRDDYGYTF.

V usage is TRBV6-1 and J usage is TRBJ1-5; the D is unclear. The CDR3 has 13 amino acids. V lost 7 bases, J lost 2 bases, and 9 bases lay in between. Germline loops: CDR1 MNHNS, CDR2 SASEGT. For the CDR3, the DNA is TGTGCCAGCACCTTCGAGGGCAATCAGCCCCAGCATTTT. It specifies CASTFEGNQPQHF.

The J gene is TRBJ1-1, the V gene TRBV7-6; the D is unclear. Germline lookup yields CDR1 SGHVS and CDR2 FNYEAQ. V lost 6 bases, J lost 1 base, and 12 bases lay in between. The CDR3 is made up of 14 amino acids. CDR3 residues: CASSLRAGNTEAFF. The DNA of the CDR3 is TGTGCCAGCAGTTTAAGGGCGGGGAACACTGAAGCTTTCTTT.

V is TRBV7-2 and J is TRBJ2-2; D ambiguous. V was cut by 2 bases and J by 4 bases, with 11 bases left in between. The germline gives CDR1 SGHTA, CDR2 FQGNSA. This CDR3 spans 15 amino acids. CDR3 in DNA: TGTGCCAGCAGCTTAAACGACCTAACCACCGGGGAGCTGTTTTTT. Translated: CASSLNDLTTGELFF.

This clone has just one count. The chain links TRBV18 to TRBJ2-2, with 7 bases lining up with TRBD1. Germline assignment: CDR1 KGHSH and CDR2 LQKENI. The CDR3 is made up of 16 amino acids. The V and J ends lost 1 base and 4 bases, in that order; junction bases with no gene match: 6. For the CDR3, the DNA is TGTGCCAGCTCACCACGGGGACAGATTATCACCGGGGAGCTGTTTTTT. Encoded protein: CASSPRGQIITGELFF.

CDR3 region: CASTGVYTGELFF. CDR3 nucleotides: TGTGCCAGCACGGGGGTTTACACCGGGGAGCTGTTTTTT. The rearrangement uses TRBV6-6 and TRBJ2-2; tentative D call: TRBD2 (6 bases). Trimming shortened V by 7 bases and J by 3 bases, and 9 bases separated the two germline ends. There are 13 residues in the CDR3. Germline V gene sequence: CDR1 MNHNY, CDR2 SVGAGI (reference sequence).

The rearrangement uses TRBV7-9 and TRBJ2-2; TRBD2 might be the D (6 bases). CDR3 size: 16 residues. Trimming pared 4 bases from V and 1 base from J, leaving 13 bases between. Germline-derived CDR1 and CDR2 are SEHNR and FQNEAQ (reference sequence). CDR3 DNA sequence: TGTGCCAGCAGCTCGGGAGATTTGATGAACACCGGGGAGCTGTTTTTT. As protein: CASSSGDLMNTGELFF.

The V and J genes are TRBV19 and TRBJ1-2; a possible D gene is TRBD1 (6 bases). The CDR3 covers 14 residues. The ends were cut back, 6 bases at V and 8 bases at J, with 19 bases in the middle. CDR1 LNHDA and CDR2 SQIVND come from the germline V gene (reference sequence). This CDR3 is CASSQDTGLSGYTF. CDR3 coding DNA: TGTGCCAGTAGCCAGGATACAGGGCTAAGCGGCTACACCTTC.

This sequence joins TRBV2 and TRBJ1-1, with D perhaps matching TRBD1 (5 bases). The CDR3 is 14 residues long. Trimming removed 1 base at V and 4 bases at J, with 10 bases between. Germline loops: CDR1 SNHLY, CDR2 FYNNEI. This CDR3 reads CASSEVVRVTEAFF. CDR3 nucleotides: TGTGCCAGCAGTGAAGTGGTCAGGGTCACTGAAGCTTTCTTT.

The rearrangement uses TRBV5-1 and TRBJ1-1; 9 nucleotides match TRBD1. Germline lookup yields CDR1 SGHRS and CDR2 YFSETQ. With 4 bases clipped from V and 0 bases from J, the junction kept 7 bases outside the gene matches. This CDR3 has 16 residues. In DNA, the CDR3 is TGCGCCAGCAGCAAAGGGACAGGGAATATGAACACTGAAGCTTTCTTT. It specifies CASSKGTGNMNTEAFF.

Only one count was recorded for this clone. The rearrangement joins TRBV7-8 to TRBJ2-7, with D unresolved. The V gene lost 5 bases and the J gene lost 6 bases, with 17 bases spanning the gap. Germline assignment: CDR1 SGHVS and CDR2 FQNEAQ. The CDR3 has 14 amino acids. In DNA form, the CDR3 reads TGTGCCAGCAGCCAGTCCAACCCCTACGGCGAGCAGTACTTC. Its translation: CASSQSNPYGEQYF.

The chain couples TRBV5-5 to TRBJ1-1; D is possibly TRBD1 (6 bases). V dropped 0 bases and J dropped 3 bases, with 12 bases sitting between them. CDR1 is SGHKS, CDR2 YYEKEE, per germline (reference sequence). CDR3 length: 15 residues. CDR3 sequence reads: CASSLADRIHTEAFF. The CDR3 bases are TGTGCCAGCAGCTTGGCGGACAGAATACACACTGAAGCTTTCTTT.

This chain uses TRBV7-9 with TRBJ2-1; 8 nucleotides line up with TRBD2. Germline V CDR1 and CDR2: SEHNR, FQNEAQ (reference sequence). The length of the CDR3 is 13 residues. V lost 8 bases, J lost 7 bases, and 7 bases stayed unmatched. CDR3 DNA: TGTGCCAGCGGGCGGGGGGCACGGAATGAGCAGTTCTTC. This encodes CASGRGARNEQFF.

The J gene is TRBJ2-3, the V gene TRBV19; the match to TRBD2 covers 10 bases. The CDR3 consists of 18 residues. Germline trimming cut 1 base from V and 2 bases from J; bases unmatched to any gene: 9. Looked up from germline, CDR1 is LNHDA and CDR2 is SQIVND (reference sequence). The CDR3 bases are TGTGCCAGTAGTATAGGGGACCTAGCGGGGGTCTTCACAGATACGCAGTATTTT. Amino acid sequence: CASSIGDLAGVFTDTQYF.

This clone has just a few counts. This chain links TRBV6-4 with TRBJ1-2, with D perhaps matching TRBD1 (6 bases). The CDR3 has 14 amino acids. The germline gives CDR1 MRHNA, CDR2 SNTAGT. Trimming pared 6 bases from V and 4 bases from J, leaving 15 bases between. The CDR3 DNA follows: TGTGCCAGCAGCCCGGACAGAGTCGGCTATGGCTACACCTTC. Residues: CASSPDRVGYGYTF.

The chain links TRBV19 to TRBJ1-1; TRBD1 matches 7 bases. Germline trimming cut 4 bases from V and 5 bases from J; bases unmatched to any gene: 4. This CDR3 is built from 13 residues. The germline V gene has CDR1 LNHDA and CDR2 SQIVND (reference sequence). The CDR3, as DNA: TGTGCCAGTAGTACCTGGACAGGAACTGAAGCTTTCTTT. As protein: CASSTWTGTEAFF.

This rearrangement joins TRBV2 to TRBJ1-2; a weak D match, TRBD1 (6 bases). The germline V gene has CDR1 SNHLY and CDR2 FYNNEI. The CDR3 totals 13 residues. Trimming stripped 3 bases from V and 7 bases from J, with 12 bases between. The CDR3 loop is CASSDQGYVGYTF. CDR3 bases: TGTGCCAGCAGTGATCAGGGGTATGTTGGCTACACCTTC.

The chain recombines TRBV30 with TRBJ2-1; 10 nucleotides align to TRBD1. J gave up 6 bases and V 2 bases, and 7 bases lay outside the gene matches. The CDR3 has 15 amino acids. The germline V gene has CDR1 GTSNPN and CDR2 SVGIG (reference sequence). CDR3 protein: CAWSRLRTGGNEQFF. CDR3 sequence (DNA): TGTGCCTGGAGTCGACTTAGGACAGGGGGCAATGAGCAGTTCTTC.

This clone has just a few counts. CDR3 DNA: TGTGCCAGCTCAATGGGACAGGGCCACAATCAGCCCCAGCATTTT. Translating it yields CASSMGQGHNQPQHF. The V gene is TRBV18, the J gene TRBJ1-5, with 9 bases aligning to TRBD1. The CDR3 covers 15 residues. Germline V gene lookup returns CDR1 KGHSH and CDR2 LQKENI. V was clipped by 5 bases and J by 3 bases; unmatched bases: 5.

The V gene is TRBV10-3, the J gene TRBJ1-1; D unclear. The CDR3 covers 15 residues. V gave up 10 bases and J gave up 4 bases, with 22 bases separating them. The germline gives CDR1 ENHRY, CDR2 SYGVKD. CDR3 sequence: CATSRQHGTSTEAFF. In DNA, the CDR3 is TGTGCCACCTCTCGGCAGCATGGCACTTCCACTGAAGCTTTCTTT.

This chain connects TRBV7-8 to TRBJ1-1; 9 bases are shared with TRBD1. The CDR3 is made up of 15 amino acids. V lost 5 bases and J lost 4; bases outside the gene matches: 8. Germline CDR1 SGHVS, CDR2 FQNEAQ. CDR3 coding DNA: TGTGCCAGCAGCCCAAACCCGACAGGGGGCACTGAAGCTTTCTTT. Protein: CASSPNPTGGTEAFF.

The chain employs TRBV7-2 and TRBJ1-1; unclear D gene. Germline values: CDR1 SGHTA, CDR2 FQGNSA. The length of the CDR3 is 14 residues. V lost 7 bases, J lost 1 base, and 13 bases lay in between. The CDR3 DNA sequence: TGTGCCAGCACCCGTGGGAGGGAGAACACTGAAGCTTTCTTT. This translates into CASTRGRENTEAFF.

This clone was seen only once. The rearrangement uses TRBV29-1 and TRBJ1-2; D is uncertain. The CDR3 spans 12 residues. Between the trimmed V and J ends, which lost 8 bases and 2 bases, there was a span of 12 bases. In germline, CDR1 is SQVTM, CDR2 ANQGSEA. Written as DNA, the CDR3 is TGCAGCTCGGACTTACAAAACTATGGCTACACCTTC. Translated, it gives CSSDLQNYGYTF.

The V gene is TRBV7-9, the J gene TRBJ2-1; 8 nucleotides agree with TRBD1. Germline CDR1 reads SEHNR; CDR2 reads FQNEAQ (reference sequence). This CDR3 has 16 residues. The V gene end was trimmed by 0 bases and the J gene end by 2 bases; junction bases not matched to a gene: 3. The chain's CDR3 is CASSLAQGAPYNEQFF. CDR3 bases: TGTGCCAGCAGCTTAGCCCAGGGGGCCCCCTACAATGAGCAGTTCTTC.

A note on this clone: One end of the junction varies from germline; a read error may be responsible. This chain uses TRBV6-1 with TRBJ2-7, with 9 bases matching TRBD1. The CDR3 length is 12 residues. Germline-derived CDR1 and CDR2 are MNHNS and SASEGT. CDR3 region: CASSEKVGQGWF. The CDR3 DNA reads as TGTGCCAGCAGTGAGAAGGTCGGACAGGGGTGGTTC.

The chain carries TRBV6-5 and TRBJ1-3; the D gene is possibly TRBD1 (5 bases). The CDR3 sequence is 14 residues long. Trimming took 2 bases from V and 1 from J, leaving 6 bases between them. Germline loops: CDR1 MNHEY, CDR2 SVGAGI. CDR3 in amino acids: CASSYDRSGNTIYF. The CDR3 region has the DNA TGTGCCAGCAGTTACGACAGATCTGGAAACACCATATATTTT.

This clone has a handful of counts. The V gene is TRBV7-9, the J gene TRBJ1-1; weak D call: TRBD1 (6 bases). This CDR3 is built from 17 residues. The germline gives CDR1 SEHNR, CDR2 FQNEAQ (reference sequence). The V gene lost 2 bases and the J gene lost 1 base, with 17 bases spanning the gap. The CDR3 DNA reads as TGTGCCAGCAGCTTACCCCCCTACAGGGTAGGGAACACTGAAGCTTTCTTT. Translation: CASSLPPYRVGNTEAFF.